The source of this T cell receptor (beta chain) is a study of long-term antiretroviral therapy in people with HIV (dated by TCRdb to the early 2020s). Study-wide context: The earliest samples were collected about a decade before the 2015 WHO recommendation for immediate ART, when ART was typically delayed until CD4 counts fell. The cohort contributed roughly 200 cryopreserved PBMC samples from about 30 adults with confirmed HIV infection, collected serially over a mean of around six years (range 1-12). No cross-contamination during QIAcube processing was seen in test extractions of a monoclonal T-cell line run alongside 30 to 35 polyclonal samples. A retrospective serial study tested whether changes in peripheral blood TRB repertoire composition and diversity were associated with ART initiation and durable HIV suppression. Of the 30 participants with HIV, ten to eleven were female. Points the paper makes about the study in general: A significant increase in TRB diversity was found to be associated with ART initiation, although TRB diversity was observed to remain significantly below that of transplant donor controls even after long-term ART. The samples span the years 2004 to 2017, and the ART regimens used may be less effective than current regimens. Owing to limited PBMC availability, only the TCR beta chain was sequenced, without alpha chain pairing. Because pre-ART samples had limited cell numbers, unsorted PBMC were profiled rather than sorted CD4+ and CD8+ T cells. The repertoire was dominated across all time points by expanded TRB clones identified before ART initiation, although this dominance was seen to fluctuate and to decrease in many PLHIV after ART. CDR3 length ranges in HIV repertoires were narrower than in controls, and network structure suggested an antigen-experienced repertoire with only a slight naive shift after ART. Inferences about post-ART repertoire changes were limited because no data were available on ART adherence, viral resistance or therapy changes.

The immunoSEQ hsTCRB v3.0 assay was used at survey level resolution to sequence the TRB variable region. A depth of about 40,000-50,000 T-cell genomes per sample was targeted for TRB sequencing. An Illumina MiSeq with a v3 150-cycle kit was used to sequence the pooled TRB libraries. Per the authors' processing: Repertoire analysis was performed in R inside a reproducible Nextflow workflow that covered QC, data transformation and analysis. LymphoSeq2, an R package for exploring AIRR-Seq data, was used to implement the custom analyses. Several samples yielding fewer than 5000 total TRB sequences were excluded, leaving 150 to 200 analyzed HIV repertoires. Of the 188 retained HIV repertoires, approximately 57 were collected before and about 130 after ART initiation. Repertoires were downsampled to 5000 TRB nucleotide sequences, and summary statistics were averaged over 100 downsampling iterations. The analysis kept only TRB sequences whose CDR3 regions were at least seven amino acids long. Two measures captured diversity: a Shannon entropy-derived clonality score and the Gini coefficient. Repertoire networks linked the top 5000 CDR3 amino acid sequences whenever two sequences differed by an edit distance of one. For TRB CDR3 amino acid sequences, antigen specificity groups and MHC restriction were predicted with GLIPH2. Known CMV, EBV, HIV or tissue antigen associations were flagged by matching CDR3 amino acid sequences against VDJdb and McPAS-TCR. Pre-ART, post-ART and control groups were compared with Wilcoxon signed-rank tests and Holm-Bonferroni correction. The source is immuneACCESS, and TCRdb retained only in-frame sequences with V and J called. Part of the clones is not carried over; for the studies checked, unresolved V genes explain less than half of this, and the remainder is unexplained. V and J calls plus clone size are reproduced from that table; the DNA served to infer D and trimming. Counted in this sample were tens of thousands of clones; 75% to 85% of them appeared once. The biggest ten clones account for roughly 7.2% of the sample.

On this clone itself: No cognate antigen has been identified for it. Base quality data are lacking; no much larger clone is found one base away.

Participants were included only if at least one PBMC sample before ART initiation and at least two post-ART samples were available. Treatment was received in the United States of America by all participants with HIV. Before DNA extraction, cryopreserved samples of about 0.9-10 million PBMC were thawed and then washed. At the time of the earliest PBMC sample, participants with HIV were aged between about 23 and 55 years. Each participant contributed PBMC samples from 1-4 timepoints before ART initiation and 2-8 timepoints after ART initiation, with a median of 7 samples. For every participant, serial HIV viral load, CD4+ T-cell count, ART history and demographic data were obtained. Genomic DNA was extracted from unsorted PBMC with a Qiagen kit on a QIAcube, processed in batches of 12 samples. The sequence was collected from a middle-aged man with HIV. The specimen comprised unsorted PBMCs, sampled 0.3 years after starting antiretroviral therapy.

The DNA is as follows: TGTGCCAGCAGTAGGACAGGTCAAAACTCTGGAAACACCATATATTTT. Its protein product is CASSRTGQNSGNTIYF. The chain uses TRBV2 and TRBJ1-3; TRBD1 matches 7 bases in the middle. From its cysteine to its phenylalanine, the CDR3 spans 16 amino acids. Kept here is only the CDR3 DNA, which spans 48 bases and is read in frame from base 1. V is trimmed back by 5 bases and J by 0 bases, and the junction contains 7 bases that no gene match accounts for. Per the germline V gene, SNHLY is the CDR1 and FYNNEI is the CDR2. Beyond the CDR3, the reference TRBV2 and TRBJ1-3 genes provide the residues; the full variable domain reads: EPEVTQTPSHQVTQMGQEVILRCVPISNHLYFYWYRQILGQKVEFLVSFYNNEISEKSEIFDDQFSVERPDGSNFTLKIRSTKLEDSAMYFCASSRTGQNSGNTIYFGEGSWLTVV.